These T cell receptor beta chains were read from a single sample in a study of control samples from healthy donors and cancer patients. The method was immunoSEQ multiplex PCR; TCRdb's version includes in-frame clones alone and lacks a portion of them. In the table there are approximately 100,000 clones, about 89% of which are singletons. The sample was blood. These receptors were collected from a man aged 30-40 years in good health. The CDR3 runs from the conserved cysteine through the conserved F or W. The D gene is left open where the match is weak. The listing skips clone size in some rows; elsewhere it reads once, few, many or a size class.

TRBJ2-3	TRBV3-1/TRBV3-2	17	TRBD2	.	CASSQDGGGPSTDTQYF
TRBJ2-7	TRBV7-2	13	TRBD1	.	CASSSQGTYEQYF
TRBJ1-1	TRBV7-7	13	.	.	CASSAYVNTEAFF
TRBJ1-1	TRBV7-2	15	TRBD1	.	CASRVKGNRGTEAFF
TRBJ1-2	TRBV7-9	14	TRBD1	.	CASSFFGDRGGYTF
TRBJ2-1	TRBV6-2/TRBV6-3	15	TRBD2	.	CASSSIAGDYNEQFF
TRBJ1-1	TRBV19	12	.	.	CASSIGTLEAFF
TRBJ2-7	TRBV7-2	15	TRBD1	.	CASSLGGTGGHEQYF
TRBJ2-3	TRBV28	16	TRBD2	.	CASSPLAGISTDTQYF
TRBJ1-6	TRBV3-1/TRBV3-2	15	.	few	CASSQDTWGDSPLHF
TRBJ2-1	TRBV19	16	.	.	CASSIDRGPGGNEQFF
TRBJ1-1	TRBV2	11	.	.	CASTGGTEAFF
TRBJ2-1	TRBV5-1	18	TRBD2	.	CASSLALAGGPAYNEQFF
TRBJ1-2	TRBV7-2	14	TRBD1	.	CASRVTGANYGYTF
TRBJ2-4	TRBV10-1	16	TRBD1	.	CASSSSATGGKNIQYF
TRBJ1-5	TRBV19	15	.	.	CASSIWGTSPQPQHF
TRBJ1-2	TRBV19	14	TRBD1	.	CASSKDRGGYGYTF
TRBJ2-2	TRBV24-1	16	.	.	CATSDLIAGADGELFF
TRBJ2-3	TRBV6-6	16	.	.	CASSYGASRSSDTQYF
TRBJ2-3	TRBV6-1	15	TRBD2	.	CASSEAAGGPDTQYF
TRBJ2-7	TRBV10-3	15	TRBD2	few	CAISQPGLAKFEQYF
TRBJ1-5	TRBV7-2	15	.	few	CASSLQGLSNQPQHF
TRBJ2-2	TRBV7-2	14	.	.	CASSLGSPTGELFF
TRBJ1-6	TRBV5-4	14	.	.	CASSLVGAYSPLHF
TRBJ2-7	TRBV6-5	11	.	.	CASSRAYEQYF
TRBJ1-3	TRBV9	17	TRBD1	once	CASSLEQGAASGNTIYF
TRBJ1-2	TRBV7-2	15	TRBD1	medium-sized	CASSLQPRGLYGYTF
TRBJ1-1	TRBV14	15	.	.	CASSRGNRLRTEAFF
TRBJ1-2	TRBV24-1	16	TRBD1	.	CATSDSRQGSFVGYTF
TRBJ2-5	TRBV28	14	TRBD1	.	CASRRDRPQETQYF
TRBJ2-1	TRBV14	16	TRBD1	.	CASSQFRDSVYNEQFF
TRBJ2-7	TRBV29-1	13	.	once	CSVVSDSTLEQYF
TRBJ1-4	TRBV5-1	14	TRBD1	.	CASSLTGVNEKLFF
TRBJ1-2	TRBV27	16	TRBD1	.	CASSLNRGLNPYGYTF
TRBJ2-5	TRBV7-9	18	TRBD1	.	CASSPPSSTTGNQETQYF
TRBJ1-2	TRBV30	14	.	.	CAGSGGGAFYGYTF
TRBJ2-2	TRBV5-1	16	TRBD1	once	CASSPRGPGNTGELFF
TRBJ2-1	TRBV19	12	TRBD1	.	CASSLDRDEQFF
TRBJ1-3	TRBV19	15	.	.	CASTREGLAGNTIYF
TRBJ1-1	TRBV7-9	15	.	.	CASSVSRDVSTEAFF
TRBJ1-6	TRBV30	14	.	.	CAWSRDMTASPLHF
TRBJ2-5	TRBV18	13	.	.	CASSRVGRETQYF
TRBJ1-1	TRBV24-1	15	.	.	CATSDSQGLNTEAFF
TRBJ2-7	TRBV7-8	13	.	few	CASSPKLAHEQYF
TRBJ1-1	TRBV3-1/TRBV3-2	13	.	.	CASSTQANTEAFF